This T cell receptor beta chain came from a study of blood T cell repertoires in COVID-19. TCRdb's copy holds only in-frame clones and misses some; the assay was immunoSEQ multiplex PCR. The table shows around 250,000 clones, with approximately 84% occurring only once. The sample taken for sequencing was PBMCs or T cells enriched from blood (not recorded which). This TCR was sampled from a woman aged 45 to 65 who had been exposed to COVID-19.

The CDR3 DNA is TGTGCCAGCAGTCCGGCGACAGGGCTGAACACTGAAGCTTTCTTT. It codes for CASSPATGLNTEAFF. This chain links TRBV28 with TRBJ1-1, with 7 bases aligning to TRBD1. This CDR3 has 15 residues. Per germline, CDR1 MDHEN and CDR2 SYDVKM. The junction had 6 bases not matched to a gene; V was cut back by 5 bases and J by 0 bases.